This T cell receptor (beta chain) was sequenced for a study of post-analysis software for immune sequencing data. Study information: Relapsing-remitting, secondary progressive and progressive-relapsing forms made up the multiple sclerosis disease courses.

Study outcomes and limitations: When compared against controls, multiple sclerosis patients showed significantly lower normalized Chao1 diversity. Among 5 or 6 TRBV segments more frequent in patients than controls were TRBV5-6, TRBV5-1 and TRBV20-1.

The CDR3 is 13 amino acids. Germline V gives CDR1 MNHNY, CDR2 SVGAGI (reference sequence). The TCR beta cDNA libraries carried unique molecular identifiers. Each batch of roughly 0.95 to 10 million T cells produced 500,000 to 550,000 cDNA molecules. TCRdb processed the PCR reads anew with MiXCR; each CDR3 protein has one entry. Here the sample spans fewer than 850,000 distinct CDR3 sequences, 25% to 30% being singletons. Note on this clonotype: The antigen is not known.

Source material: blood. This rearrangement joins TRBV6-6 to TRBJ2-5; D call uncertain. The J call may be incorrect, as the DNA end agrees better with TRBJ2-7. This TCR was recovered from a girl under 18 with multiple sclerosis. The CDR3 DNA sequence: TGTGCCAGCTCCCCAAGCCCGCGGAACGAGCAGTACTTC. Translated: CASSPSPRNEQYF.